The TCR beta chain described here comes from a study of blood T cell repertoires in COVID-19. As for the study in general: Acute-phase and convalescent COVID-19 samples originated in the United States, Italy and Spain. In each case, the material was cDNA or gDNA derived from T cells, B-cell-depleted T cells, or PBMCs.

Authors' analysis steps: Counts of nucleated cells, estimated from reference gene primer amplification, were obtained. Libraries were prepared by immunoSEQ multiplex PCR; TCRdb keeps only in-frame clonotypes and omits some of them. V, J and clone size are taken as reported in that table, and D and trimming were inferred from the DNA itself. In the table there are more than 200,000 clones, approximately 81% of which are singletons. V lost 6 bases and J lost 2, with 18 bases in between. The CDR3 contains 16 residues. Per germline, CDR1 MNHEY and CDR2 SVGEGT. This TCR was recovered from a woman older than 75 with acute or convalescent COVID-19. Material for sequencing was peripheral blood. This sequence joins TRBV6-2 or TRBV6-3 and TRBJ2-3, with D perhaps TRBD2 (7 bases). The CDR3 DNA sequence: TGTGCCAGCAGCCACCGGGGGCGGGGGTACACAGATACGCAGTATTTT. This encodes CASSHRGRGYTDTQYF.